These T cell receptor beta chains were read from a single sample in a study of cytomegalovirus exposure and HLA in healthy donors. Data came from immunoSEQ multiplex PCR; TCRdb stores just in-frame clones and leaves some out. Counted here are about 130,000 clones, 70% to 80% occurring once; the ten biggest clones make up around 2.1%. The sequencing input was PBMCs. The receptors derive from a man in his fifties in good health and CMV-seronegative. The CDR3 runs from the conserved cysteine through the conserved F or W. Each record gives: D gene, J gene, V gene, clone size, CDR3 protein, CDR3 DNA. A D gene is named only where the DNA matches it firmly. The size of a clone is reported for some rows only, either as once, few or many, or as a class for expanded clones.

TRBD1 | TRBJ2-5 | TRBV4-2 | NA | CASSQERTGGFETQYF | TGTGCCAGCAGCCAAGAGAGGACAGGGGGCTTCGAGACCCAGTACTTC
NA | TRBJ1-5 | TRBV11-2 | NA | CASSYGQFNQPQHF | TGTGCCAGCAGCTACGGACAGTTCAATCAGCCCCAGCATTTT
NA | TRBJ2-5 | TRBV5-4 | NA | CASSLAGNLRQETQYF | TGTGCCAGCAGCTTGGCAGGAAACCTCCGTCAAGAGACCCAGTACTTC
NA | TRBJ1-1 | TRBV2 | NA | CASSEGGLSGVSNTEAFF | TGTGCCAGCAGTGAAGGAGGACTCTCTGGCGTATCGAACACTGAAGCTTTCTTT
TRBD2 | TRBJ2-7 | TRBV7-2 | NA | CASSRNGGEAYEQYF | TGTGCCAGCAGCCGAAACGGGGGGGAGGCCTACGAGCAGTACTTC
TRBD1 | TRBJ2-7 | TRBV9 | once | CASSPNLGTAYEQYF | TGTGCCAGCAGCCCTAACCTCGGGACAGCCTACGAGCAGTACTTC
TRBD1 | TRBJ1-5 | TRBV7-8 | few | CASSAHGAGGASNQPQHF | TGTGCCAGCAGCGCGCACGGGGCAGGGGGCGCCTCCAATCAGCCCCAGCATTTT
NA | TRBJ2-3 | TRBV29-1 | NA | CSGGDSGDTQYF | TGCAGCGGGGGGGATTCGGGAGATACGCAGTATTTT
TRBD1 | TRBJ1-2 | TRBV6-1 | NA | CASSEVVTGGYGYTF | TGTGCCAGCAGTGAAGTTGTGACAGGGGGCTATGGCTACACCTTC
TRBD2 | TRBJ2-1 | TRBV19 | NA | CASSPSRTSDEQFF | TGTGCCAGTAGCCCGAGCCGGACTAGCGATGAGCAGTTCTTC
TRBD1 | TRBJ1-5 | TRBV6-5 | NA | CASSSGQGGNQPQHF | TGTGCCAGCAGCTCCGGACAGGGCGGTAATCAGCCCCAGCATTTT
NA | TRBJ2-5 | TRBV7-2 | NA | CASSLAGDKETQYF | TGTGCCAGCAGCTTAGCAGGCGACAAAGAGACCCAGTACTTC
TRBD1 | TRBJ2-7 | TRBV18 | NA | CASSPGQGPYEQYF | TGTGCCAGCTCACCTGGACAGGGCCCCTACGAGCAGTACTTC
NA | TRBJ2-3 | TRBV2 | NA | CASSDRGSTDTQYF | TGTGCCAGCAGTGATCGGGGTAGCACAGATACGCAGTATTTT
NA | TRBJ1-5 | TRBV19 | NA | CASSIWGGDQPQHF | TGTGCCAGTAGTATATGGGGGGGGGATCAGCCCCAGCATTTT
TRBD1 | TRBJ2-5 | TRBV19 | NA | CASGPGQGPRAQYF | TGTGCTAGTGGACCGGGACAGGGTCCCCGGGCCCAGTACTTC
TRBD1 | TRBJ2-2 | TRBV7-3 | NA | CASSLRTGNTGELFF | TGTGCCAGCAGCCTTCGGACAGGGAACACCGGGGAGCTGTTTTTT
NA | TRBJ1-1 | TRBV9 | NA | CASSVATSGGRRDTEAFF | TGTGCCAGCAGCGTAGCTACGTCGGGGGGGCGGAGGGACACTGAAGCTTTCTTT
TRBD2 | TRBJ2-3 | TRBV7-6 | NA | CASSLSASGSFGTQYF | TGTGCCAGCAGCTTATCTGCTAGCGGTAGCTTTGGTACGCAGTATTTT
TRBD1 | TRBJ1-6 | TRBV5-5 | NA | CASSSGTGYNSPLHF | TGTGCCAGCAGCTCCGGGACAGGGTATAATTCACCCCTCCACTTT
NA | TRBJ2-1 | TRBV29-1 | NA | CCFASRDILLGEQFF | TGCTGCTTCGCGAGTAGGGACATTCTACTTGGGGAGCAGTTCTTC
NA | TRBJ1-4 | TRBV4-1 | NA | CASSQNPQGKNEKLFF | TGCGCCAGCAGCCAAAATCCGCAGGGAAAGAACGAAAAACTGTTTTTT
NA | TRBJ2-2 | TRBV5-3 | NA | CARSLRHTTNTGELFF | TGTGCCAGAAGCTTGCGTCACACCACGAACACCGGGGAGCTGTTTTTT
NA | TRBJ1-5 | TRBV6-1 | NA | CASSEVSVDNQPQHF | TGTGCCAGCAGTGAAGTGTCAGTCGACAATCAGCCCCAGCATTTT
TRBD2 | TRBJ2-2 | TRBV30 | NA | CAWAGGAGELFF | TGTGCCTGGGCTGGGGGGGCCGGGGAGCTGTTTTTT
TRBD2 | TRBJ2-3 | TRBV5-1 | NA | CASNPGTSGGTDTQYF | TGCGCCAGCAACCCTGGGACTAGCGGGGGGACAGATACGCAGTATTTT
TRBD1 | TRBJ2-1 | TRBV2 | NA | CASTADRGHNEQFF | TGTGCCAGCACCGCGGACAGGGGCCACAATGAGCAGTTCTTC
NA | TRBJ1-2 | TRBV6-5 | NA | CASAGVTRGYGYTF | TGTGCCAGCGCCGGGGTTACTCGGGGCTATGGCTACACCTTC
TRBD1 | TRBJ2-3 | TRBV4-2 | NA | CASSRTGLSTDTQYF | TGTGCCAGCAGCCGGACAGGGCTAAGCACAGATACGCAGTATTTT
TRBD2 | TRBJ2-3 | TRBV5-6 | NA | CASSLRAGGNTQYF | TGTGCCAGCAGCTTGAGAGCGGGGGGAAATACGCAGTATTTT
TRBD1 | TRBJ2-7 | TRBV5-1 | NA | CASSLAPGQGYEQYF | TGCGCCAGCAGCTTGGCCCCGGGACAGGGCTACGAGCAGTACTTC
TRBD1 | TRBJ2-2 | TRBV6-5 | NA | CASRDRGGTGELFF | TGTGCCAGCAGGGACAGGGGCGGCACCGGGGAGCTGTTTTTT
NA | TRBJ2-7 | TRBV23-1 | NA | CASPGVCGIAYEQYF | TGCGCCAGCCCCGGGGTTTGTGGGATTGCCTACGAGCAGTACTTC
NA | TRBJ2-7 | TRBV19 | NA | CASSPQTWYEQYF | TGTGCCAGTAGTCCACAGACATGGTACGAGCAGTACTTC
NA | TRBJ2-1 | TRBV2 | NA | CASRRSSYNEQFF | TGTGCCAGCAGGCGGAGCTCCTACAATGAGCAGTTCTTC
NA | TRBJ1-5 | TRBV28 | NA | CASRLPPKAPQHF | TGTGCCAGCAGGTTACCCCCGAAAGCGCCCCAGCATTTT
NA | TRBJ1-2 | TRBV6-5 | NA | CASSYSTGNYGYTF | TGTGCCAGCAGTTACTCGACAGGAAACTATGGCTACACCTTC
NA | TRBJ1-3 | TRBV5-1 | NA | CASSLGPSSGNTIYF | TGCGCCAGCAGCTTGGGCCCTAGCTCTGGAAACACCATATATTTT
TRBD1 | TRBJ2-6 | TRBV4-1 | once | CASSSSVDSGTGTGGANVLTF | TGCGCCAGCAGCTCCTCAGTGGATTCCGGGACAGGCACGGGGGGGGCCAACGTCCTGACTTTC
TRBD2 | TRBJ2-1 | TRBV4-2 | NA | CASSQLQASGAGEQFF | TGTGCCAGCAGCCAACTTCAGGCTAGCGGGGCGGGAGAGCAGTTCTTC
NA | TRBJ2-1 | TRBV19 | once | CASSISRNNEQFF | TGTGCCAGTAGTATTTCTAGAAACAATGAGCAGTTCTTC
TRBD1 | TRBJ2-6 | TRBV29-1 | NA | CSVSDRAGANVLTF | TGCAGCGTTAGCGACAGGGCTGGGGCCAACGTCCTGACTTTC
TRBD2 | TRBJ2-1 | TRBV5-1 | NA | CASSSRSGGGNEQFF | TGCGCCAGCAGCTCCCGTAGCGGGGGGGGGAATGAGCAGTTCTTC
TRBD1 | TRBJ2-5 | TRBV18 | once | CASSTGTEETQYF | TGTGCCAGCTCGACAGGGACAGAAGAGACCCAGTACTTC
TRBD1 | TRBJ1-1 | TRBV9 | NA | CASSVVGQVRAFF | TGTGCCAGCAGCGTCGTCGGACAGGTTAGAGCTTTCTTT
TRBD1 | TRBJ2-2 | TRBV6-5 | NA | CASSYSRTGSTGELFF | TGTGCCAGCAGTTACTCTAGGACAGGGAGTACCGGGGAGCTGTTTTTT
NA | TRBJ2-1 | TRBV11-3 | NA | CASSLDLNEQFF | TGTGCCAGCAGCCTTGACTTAAATGAGCAGTTCTTC
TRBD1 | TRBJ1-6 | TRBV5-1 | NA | CASSLTGGSDNSPLHF | TGCGCCAGCAGCTTGACAGGGGGGTCCGATAATTCACCCCTCCACTTT
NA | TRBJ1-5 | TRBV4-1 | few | CASSQDERRGNQPQHF | TGCGCCAGCAGCCAAGACGAGCGCCGTGGCAATCAGCCCCAGCATTTT
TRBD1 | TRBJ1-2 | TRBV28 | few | CASSPGQPYGYTF | TGTGCCAGCAGCCCGGGACAGCCCTATGGCTACACCTTC
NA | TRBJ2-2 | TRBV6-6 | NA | CASSYPNTAGELFF | TGTGCCAGCAGTTACCCTAATACCGCCGGGGAGCTGTTTTTT
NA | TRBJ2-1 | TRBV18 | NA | CASSPLTANEQFF | TGTGCCAGCTCACCCTTGACAGCCAATGAGCAGTTCTTC
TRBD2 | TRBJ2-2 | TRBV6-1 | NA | CASSENGGAKGGELFF | TGTGCCAGCAGTGAAAACGGGGGGGCCAAGGGCGGGGAGCTGTTTTTT